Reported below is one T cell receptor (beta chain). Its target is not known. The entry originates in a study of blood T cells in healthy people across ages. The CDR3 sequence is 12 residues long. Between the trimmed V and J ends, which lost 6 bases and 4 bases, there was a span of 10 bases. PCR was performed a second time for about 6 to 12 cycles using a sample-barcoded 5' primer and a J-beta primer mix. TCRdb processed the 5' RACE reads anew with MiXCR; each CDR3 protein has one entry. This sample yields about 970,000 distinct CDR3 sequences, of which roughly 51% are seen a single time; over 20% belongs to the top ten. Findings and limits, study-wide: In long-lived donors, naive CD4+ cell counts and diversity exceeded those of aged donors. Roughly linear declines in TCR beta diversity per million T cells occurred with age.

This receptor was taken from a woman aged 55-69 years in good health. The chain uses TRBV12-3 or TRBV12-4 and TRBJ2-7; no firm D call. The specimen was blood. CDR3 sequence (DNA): TGTGCCAGCAGCAACCAGTGGTACGAGCAGTACTTC. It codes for CASSNQWYEQYF.